The present T cell receptor beta chain was sequenced within a study of spatial heterogeneity in lung cancer. Whole-study findings and limits: Counts of expanded intratumoral alpha and beta TCRs tracked tumor mutation counts.

One entry per CDR3 protein results from TCRdb running MiXCR on the 5' RACE reads. The data hold approximately 26,000 distinct CDR3 sequences, with 8.8% observed a single time. Time point indicated: sample taken at primary tumor resection. The V gene end was trimmed by 0 bases and the J gene end by 4 bases; junction bases not matched to a gene: 5. The V gene's germline CDR1 is LNHDA and CDR2 SQIVND (reference sequence). The CDR3 contains 16 residues. This clonotype has more than one count but fewer than ten. Its specificity is not known. This clonotype originated in a male donor with early-stage non-small cell lung cancer. This chain uses TRBV19 with TRBJ2-3; 9 bases agree with TRBD2. The sample in question was lung tumor tissue, obtained at surgery. CDR3: CASSIDSGSGADTQYF. CDR3 nucleotides: TGTGCCAGTAGTATAGATAGCGGGAGTGGCGCAGATACGCAGTATTTT.